These T cell receptor beta chains were read from a single sample in a study of CD8+ T cells in alopecia areata. Method: immunoSEQ multiplex PCR; TCRdb's copy keeps in-frame clones and lacks some. The data show around 120,000 clones, with 50% to 55% seen just once and roughly 0.5% held by the top ten. Specimen: CD4+ T cells sorted from blood, collected at week 4, from a patient treated with tofacitinib. The receptors shown here come from a human donor with alopecia areata. Each CDR3 is given with its conserved first and last residue.

TRBJ2-7	TRBV6-6	CASSLRSDRVNNEQYF
TRBJ1-2	TRBV29-1	CSVVTNYGYTF
TRBJ1-1	TRBV15	CATSRWGGSDAFF
TRBJ1-5	TRBV29-1	CSVERTDNSNQPQHF
TRBJ2-3	TRBV4-1	CASSQREYGTTDTQYF
TRBJ2-3	TRBV4-1	CASSRSGTSGGTDTQYF
TRBJ2-5	TRBV30	CAWSIGSSGETQYF
TRBJ1-5	TRBV15	CATSGQGGTQPQHF
TRBJ2-4	TRBV4-2	CASSQDPGTSGGRYF
TRBJ1-2	TRBV30	CARGSLGFYGYTF
TRBJ1-3	TRBV13	CASSHRAGNTIYF
TRBJ2-7	TRBV5-6	CASSLRGGVYEQYF
TRBJ2-2	TRBV7-3	CASSIDPRSANTGELFF
TRBJ1-2	TRBV30	CACVRGQGFGYTF
TRBJ2-7	TRBV7-9	CASSQESGSRAYEQYF
TRBJ2-2	TRBV11-2	CASSYRGSGTGELFF
TRBJ2-7	TRBV7-7	CASSHGQAGEQYF
TRBJ2-7	TRBV30	CAWSPGAGGLREQYF
TRBJ2-7	TRBV27	CASTINRAHSYEQYF
TRBJ2-3	TRBV29-1	CSVDDGATDTQYF
TRBJ2-7	TRBV30	CAWSVKRTGKSYEQYF
TRBJ2-4	TRBV4-1	CASSQDGLAGANPQNIQYF
TRBJ2-5	TRBV7-2	CASSWVRETQYF
TRBJ2-1	TRBV7-6	CASSFRAGGRWGYNEQFF
TRBJ1-1	TRBV6-5	CASSSWRDPNTEAFF
TRBJ2-7	TRBV30	CAWRFSGDEQYF
TRBJ2-7	TRBV11-2	CASSLVEYEQYF
TRBJ2-7	TRBV6-5	CASGLAGGFEQYF
TRBJ2-3	TRBV20-1	CSASREDTQYF
TRBJ2-5	TRBV29-1	CSVEAVETQYF
TRBJ2-1	TRBV29-1	CSVAGFALNEQFF
TRBJ1-5	TRBV30	CAWTAGGRIGNQPQHF
TRBJ2-5	TRBV30	CASGGTSGRGETQYF
TRBJ2-7	TRBV27	CASSLSVGSSYEQYF
TRBJ2-5	TRBV30	CAWRRRGADETQYF
TRBJ2-3	TRBV5-1	CASSYDSTDTQYF
TRBJ1-2	TRBV6-1	CASSVTVDYGYTF
TRBJ1-6	TRBV29-1	CSVELDYNSPLHF
TRBJ2-3	TRBV2	CASSETGWGDTQYF
TRBJ2-5	TRBV4-2	CASSQEAAVQETQYF
TRBJ2-7	TRBV2	CAARQAYEQYF
TRBJ1-2	TRBV7-9	CASSQDGIYGYTF
TRBJ2-7	TRBV18	CASSPGTVFYEQYF
TRBJ2-1	TRBV25-1	CASAPLGNEQFF
TRBJ2-1	TRBV29-1	CSVESQEWNEQFF
TRBJ2-1	TRBV7-9	CASSLDNRQQFF
TRBJ2-7	TRBV15	CATSREGAYEQYF
TRBJ2-1	TRBV5-6	CASIGLADNNEQFF
TRBJ1-5	TRBV29-1	CSVRQAGNQPQHF
TRBJ2-1	TRBV7-2	CASSPVRVAGNEQFF
TRBJ2-7	TRBV29-1	CSVMDGTAYEQYF
TRBJ2-7	TRBV30	CAWSGIYEQYF